Listed below are T cell receptor beta chains from one sample, sequenced in a study of cytomegalovirus exposure and HLA in healthy donors. This table comes from immunoSEQ multiplex PCR, and its TCRdb copy is limited to in-frame clones, with some not included. The sample carries around 200,000 clones, around 80% recorded once. The source material was PBMCs. These receptors originate from a young man in good health and CMV-seronegative. The conserved cysteine and the conserved F or W are not part of the CDR3 here. Only part of the rows carry a size: once, few, many, or a class if the clone is expanded.

J gene	V gene	clone size	CDR3 protein
TRBJ2-6	TRBV5-4	few	ASSLDGGAGANVLT
TRBJ2-2	TRBV10-1	-	ASSDGSDGELF
TRBJ1-2	TRBV5-5	-	ASSLDRGFTGYT
TRBJ1-1	TRBV9	-	ASSVWGQDTEAF
TRBJ2-5	TRBV2	-	ASSEHETQY
TRBJ2-2	TRBV18	-	ASSPPARGTNTGELF
TRBJ1-1	TRBV7-3	few	ASSPGHVNTEAF
TRBJ2-7	TRBV29-1	-	SVELDRASYEQY
TRBJ2-2	TRBV19	once	ASSIIAENTGELF
TRBJ2-2	TRBV9	-	ASSANTGLYTGELF
TRBJ2-1	TRBV4-1	-	ASSQRTREDEQF
TRBJ2-3	TRBV7-3	-	ASSLAGEVTDTQY
TRBJ2-1	TRBV5-1	few	ASSLQESEQF
TRBJ1-2	TRBV10-2	-	ASQDGANYGYT
TRBJ1-1	TRBV10-2	-	ASVRTVPGTEAF
TRBJ1-1	TRBV7-9	-	ASSSSTGGYTEAF
TRBJ2-4	TRBV5-4	-	ASSQTGGGNIQY
TRBJ2-7	TRBV2	-	ASRGLGGGYEQY
TRBJ1-5	TRBV6-1	-	ASSAAGRPPQH
TRBJ1-2	TRBV5-1	-	ASSFSGQGGYT
TRBJ1-1	TRBV7-9	-	SSSLRGTEAF
TRBJ2-1	TRBV11-2	-	ASSLEPGREGQNEQF
TRBJ2-3	TRBV5-5	-	ASSFVGQGVDTQY
TRBJ2-7	TRBV2	-	ASSGWDNRKNYEQY
TRBJ2-1	TRBV18	-	ASSLTGFNEQF
TRBJ2-4	TRBV6-5	-	ASSPTGYIQY
TRBJ2-7	TRBV7-3	-	ASSLTLAGTYEQY
TRBJ2-7	TRBV6-1	-	ASQQGSSYEQY
TRBJ2-7	TRBV18	-	ASSRAGTGLYEQY
TRBJ1-1	TRBV7-2	-	ASSQGHANTEAF
TRBJ2-6	TRBV29-1	-	SVEEGLAGISGANVLT
TRBJ2-7	TRBV5-4	-	ASSAGTAFEYQY
TRBJ1-5	TRBV30	-	AWSLGKQPQH
TRBJ1-6	TRBV6-1	-	ASRQGMVFPSPLH
TRBJ2-7	TRBV30	-	AWGKSGATYEQY
TRBJ2-7	TRBV7-9	-	ASSWTSGRAEQY
TRBJ2-7	TRBV13	many	ASSLAPSYEQY
TRBJ2-1	TRBV4-1	-	ASRWSSGYNEQF
TRBJ2-3	TRBV18	-	ASSPMDTQY
TRBJ2-1	TRBV5-4	-	ASSPTTGTSGYNEQF
TRBJ2-5	TRBV6-5	few	ASSTPREDETQY
TRBJ2-7	TRBV4-1	-	ASSQGGASGLYEQY
TRBJ2-7	TRBV10-2	-	ASSDPGTGPYEQY
TRBJ1-1	TRBV6-5	-	ASSAGTALFEAF
TRBJ2-3	TRBV7-2	-	ASSLGGRAPDTQY
TRBJ2-3	TRBV28	once	ASSLFSGSESDTQY
TRBJ2-1	TRBV7-9	-	ASSLAGVIDNEQF
TRBJ2-1	TRBV5-1	-	ASSLFDNEQF
TRBJ2-1	TRBV10-3	once	AISPLAGGSGIEQF
TRBJ2-7	TRBV28	-	ASSHSSYEQY
TRBJ2-5	TRBV5-1	-	ASSLAGTVFETQY
TRBJ2-5	TRBV5-1	-	ASGWTSGNSNKETQY
TRBJ1-2	TRBV19	-	ASSAPLQGEGDYGYT